The clone carrying this TCR beta chain is a singleton in its sample. Antigen: not known. CD45RO-negative cells were positively selected for CCR7, leaving out terminally differentiated effector memory CD45RA+ cells. The sample belongs to a study of shared clonotypes between healthy human individuals. Study-wide background: Aged 18 to 49, the donors were two women and three men. There were three CD4 naive, three CD4 memory, two CD8 naive and one CD8 memory plates per donor.

Germline assignment: CDR1 MDHEN and CDR2 SYDVKM. V was trimmed by 3 bases and J by 6 bases, leaving 6 bases between them. The CDR3 length is 12 residues. Study outcomes and limitations: Only blood samples were collected, and tissue repertoires likely differ.

Profiled with immunoSEQ multiplex PCR; TCRdb holds only in-frame clones, not every one. The table includes about 680,000 clones, approximately 90% detected once. The chain uses TRBV28 and TRBJ1-5; D gene unclear. The TCR comes from a man aged 25-45 years in good health. Material for sequencing was naive CD8+ T cells sorted from blood. The CDR3 is CASSFPLQPQHF. The CDR3 DNA reads as TGTGCCAGCAGTTTTCCCCTTCAGCCCCAGCATTTT.